Following are 28 T cell receptor beta chains from one sample sequenced in a study of T cells in Graves' hyperthyroidism and ophthalmopathy. Amplified regions were TCR beta CDR3 sequences from RNA transcripts. With the HTBI primer set, the TCR CDR3 went through a first round of RT-PCR. MiXCR, applied by TCRdb to the multiplex PCR reads, yields one record per CDR3 protein. The data hold more than 350,000 distinct CDR3 sequences, with 12% to 15% observed a single time. Sequencing input: blood. Every receptor here comes from a woman aged 60-70 years with Graves' ophthalmopathy.

This clonotype was picked up many times. The CDR3, as DNA: TGTGCCAGCACCACAGGGGGGGGCGCTGGCACCGGGGAGCTGTTTTTT. Protein sequence: CASTTGGGAGTGELFF. The rearrangement links TRBV6-1 to TRBJ2-2, with D perhaps matching TRBD1 (8 bases). From germline, CDR1 is MNHNS and CDR2 SASEGT. CDR3 length: 16 amino acids. Trimming removed 7 bases at V and 4 bases at J, with 19 bases between.

The table lists this clonotype with many counts. This sequence joins TRBV11-2 and TRBJ2-3; 7 bases are shared with TRBD2. Trimming cost V 5 bases and J 5 bases; bases outside gene matches: 10. Germline V gene sequence: CDR1 SGHAT, CDR2 FQNNGV. The CDR3 is 15 residues long. Here the CDR3 DNA reads TGTGCCAGCAGCGGATGGTCGGGGGGTGAAGATACGCAGTATTTT. Encoded protein: CASSGWSGGEDTQYF.

This clonotype was counted between two and nine times. J is TRBJ1-4 and V is TRBV7-2, with a tentative D call TRBD1 (6 bases). The CDR3 contains 16 residues. The V and J ends lost 5 bases and 8 bases respectively, with 21 bases between them. CDR1 and CDR2 from the germline V gene are SGHTA and FQGNSA. CDR3 nucleotides: TGTGCCAGCAGCCAGGGGCAGCCTCTATTTAACGAAAAACTGTTTTTT. As protein: CASSQGQPLFNEKLFF.

This clonotype was counted between two and nine times. Given a much more abundant clone one base away, this may be a read error. This rearrangement joins TRBV3-1 to TRBJ2-1; 9 nucleotides match TRBD2. The CDR3 has 15 residues. Per germline, CDR1 LGHDT and CDR2 YNNKEL (reference sequence). CDR3 sequence reads: CVSSPGGLASNEQFF. The CDR3 DNA is TGTGTCAGCAGCCCGGGGGGACTAGCCTCCAATGAGCAGTTCTTC.

This clonotype was seen more than once but under ten times. The genes are TRBV7-3 and TRBJ2-7; tentatively, D is TRBD1 (6 bases). Per germline, CDR1 SGHTA and CDR2 FQGTGA. The CDR3 is made up of 14 amino acids. Trimming took off 5 bases at V and 1 base at J, with 12 bases between the two ends. The CDR3 is CASSAETGSYEQYF. The CDR3 DNA reads TGTGCCAGCAGCGCCGAGACAGGATCCTACGAGCAGTACTTC.

The CDR3 spells CASSVTSGGFNEQFF. The DNA for the CDR3 is TGTGCCAGCAGCGTGACTAGCGGGGGATTCAATGAGCAGTTCTTC. V usage is TRBV5-4 and J usage is TRBJ2-1; 12 bases align to TRBD2. The CDR3 has 15 amino acids. The V gene end was trimmed by 4 bases and the J gene end by 6 bases; junction bases not matched to a gene: 5. Germline loops: CDR1 SGHNT, CDR2 YYREEE (reference sequence).

This clonotype was seen repeatedly, ten times or more. V and J are TRBV28 and TRBJ1-2, with 7 bases fitting TRBD1. Germline values: CDR1 MDHEN, CDR2 SYDVKM. The CDR3 has 12 amino acids. Trimming cost V 5 bases and J 4 bases; bases outside gene matches: 1. The chain's CDR3 is CASSRQGYGYTF. CDR3 in DNA: TGTGCCAGCAGTAGACAGGGCTATGGCTACACCTTC.

This clonotype occurred many times. The chain links TRBV29-1 to TRBJ2-5; the D gene is possibly TRBD1 (8 bases). The germline V and J ends were trimmed by 5 bases and 2 bases, with 18 bases remaining between them. The CDR3 has 15 amino acids. Germline CDR1 is SQVTM and CDR2 is ANQGSEA. The CDR3 reads CSVPGGQAVQETQYF. The CDR3 DNA reads TGCAGCGTTCCGGGGGGACAGGCCGTTCAAGAGACCCAGTACTTC.

The table lists this clonotype with a few counts. The CDR3 coding sequence is TGTGCCAGTAGTAAAAGGGACGTAAGGAGCTCTGGAAACACCATATATTTT. Translating it yields CASSKRDVRSSGNTIYF. The chain uses TRBV19 and TRBJ1-3, with a possible D match to TRBD1 (5 bases). The CDR3 length is 17 residues. CDR1 is LNHDA, CDR2 SQIVND, per germline (reference sequence). V lost 4 bases to trimming and J lost 0 bases, with 16 bases between them. Filled out from reference TRBV19 and TRBJ1-3, the complete variable domain reads DGGITQSPKYLFRKEGQNVTLSCEQNLNHDAMYWYRQDPGQGLRLIYYSQIVNDFQKGDIAEGYSVSREKKESFPLTVTSAQKNPTAFYLCASSKRDVRSSGNTIYFGEGSWLTVV.

This clonotype was counted many times. Here the CDR3 DNA reads TGTGCCAGCAGCCAATATCGGGGCTACGAGCAGTACTTC. Its protein is CASSQYRGYEQYF. The gene calls are TRBV3-1 and TRBJ2-7; perhaps TRBD2 as D (5 bases). V was shortened by 2 bases and J by 3 bases, with 8 bases between the two germline ends. CDR3 length equals 13 residues. The V gene's germline CDR1 is LGHDT and CDR2 YNNKEL (reference sequence).

This clonotype was observed at least ten times. The genes are TRBV5-1 and TRBJ1-1, with D possibly being TRBD1 (6 bases). The CDR3 is 16 amino acids. V lost 4 bases and J 0 bases, leaving 16 bases between the germline ends. Germline V gene sequence: CDR1 SGHRS, CDR2 YFSETQ. In DNA, the CDR3 is TGCGCCAGCAGCCCGGGACATGGAGACCTGAACACTGAAGCTTTCTTT. Its translation: CASSPGHGDLNTEAFF.

This clonotype was recorded at least ten times. The V call is TRBV20-1, the J call TRBJ2-7, with D tentatively TRBD1 (6 bases). Between the trimmed V and J ends, which lost 6 bases and 2 bases, there was a span of 14 bases. The CDR3 has 13 residues. Germline V gene sequence: CDR1 DFQATT, CDR2 SNEGSKA (reference sequence). CDR3 sequence (DNA): TGCAGTGCCACGACAGGCCTTCCCTACGAGCAGTACTTC. Protein sequence: CSATTGLPYEQYF.

This clonotype was seen ten or more times. This sequence joins TRBV11-2 and TRBJ2-1, with a possible D match to TRBD1 (6 bases). The CDR3 consists of 15 residues. Trimming removed 4 bases from V and 2 bases from J, with 12 bases in between. The germline gives CDR1 SGHAT, CDR2 FQNNGV. The CDR3 protein is CASSSDRKTYNEQFF. Here the CDR3 DNA reads TGTGCCAGCAGCTCCGACAGGAAGACCTACAATGAGCAGTTCTTC.

In its sample, this clonotype was seen many times. The chain couples TRBV12-3 or TRBV12-4 to TRBJ2-3, with TRBD2 matching 9 bases. The CDR3 consists of 16 residues. V was clipped by 2 bases and J by 1 base; unmatched bases: 4. The CDR3 sequence: CASSLWRTSGTDTQYF. As DNA, the CDR3 is TGTGCCAGCAGTTTATGGAGGACTAGCGGCACAGATACGCAGTATTTT.

About this clonotype: Germline and junction disagree at one end, which may indicate a read error. The V gene is TRBV18, the J gene TRBJ2-3; no clear D gene. Germline V CDR1 and CDR2: KGHSH, LQKENI. This CDR3 has 12 amino acids. The CDR3 DNA reads TGTGCCAGCTCACCGGGCCCAGATATGCAGTATTTT. It yields the protein CASSPGPDMQYF.

This clonotype was observed a few times. The chain joins TRBV6-5 to TRBJ2-7; 7 bases are a match to TRBD2. Unmatched junction bases numbered 11, after V lost 4 bases and J lost 5 bases. CDR1 is MNHEY, CDR2 SVGAGI, per germline. The CDR3 has 15 amino acids. In DNA form, the CDR3 reads TGTGCCAGCAGTTCAACCCAGGGAGGGTTGGACGAGCAGTACTTC. It specifies CASSSTQGGLDEQYF.

This clonotype was seen many times. The rearrangement links TRBV2 to TRBJ2-4; weak D call: TRBD2 (6 bases). CDR1 is SNHLY, CDR2 FYNNEI, per germline. V was trimmed by 6 bases and J by 8 bases, leaving 20 bases between them. This CDR3 spans 15 amino acids. The CDR3 sequence is CASRAWGVSSDIQYF. The CDR3 DNA follows: TGTGCCAGCAGGGCCTGGGGGGTCTCTTCGGACATTCAGTACTTC.

For this clonotype: Germline is not matched at one junction end, which may reflect a read error. The genes are TRBV2 and TRBJ1-3; the D gene is possibly TRBD1 (5 bases). CDR1 and CDR2 from the germline V gene are SNHLY and FYNNEI. The CDR3 loop spans 14 amino acids. The CDR3 here is CASSADSSGDTIYF. CDR3 DNA: TGTGCCAGCAGTGCAGACAGCTCTGGAGACACCATATATTTT.

The CDR3 nucleotides read TGTGCCAGCAGCTTAGGACTCTTTTCTGCAGGGGAGGATCGATACGAGCAGTACTTC. This translates into CASSLGLFSAGEDRYEQYF. The chain couples TRBV7-9 to TRBJ2-7, with D perhaps matching TRBD1 or TRBD2 (6 bases each). With 1 base removed from V and 4 bases from J, the gap between germline ends came to 26 bases. From germline, CDR1 is SEHNR and CDR2 FQNEAQ (reference sequence). The CDR3 sequence is 19 residues long. Full variable domain (remainder filled in from reference TRBV7-9 and TRBJ2-7): DTGVSQNPRHKITKRGQNVTFRCDPISEHNRLYWYRQTLGQGPEFLTYFQNEAQLEKSRLLSDRFSAERPKGSFSTLEIQRTEQGDSAMYLCASSLGLFSAGEDRYEQYFGPGTRLTVT.

Only a few counts were recorded for this clonotype. One end of the junction varies from germline; a read error may be responsible. The chain recombines TRBV2 with TRBJ2-7; a weak D match, TRBD2 (6 bases). The CDR3 loop spans 13 amino acids. Germline V gene lookup returns CDR1 SNHLY and CDR2 FYNNEI. In nucleotides, the CDR3 is TGTGCCAGCCAGGACCCGGAGGGGTACGAGCAGCACTTC. Its translation: CASQDPEGYEQHF.

This chain uses TRBV19 with TRBJ2-2; D gene ambiguous. The CDR3 totals 14 residues. Between the trimmed V and J ends, which lost 5 bases and 3 bases, there was a span of 10 bases. CDR1 is LNHDA, CDR2 SQIVND, per germline (reference sequence). The CDR3 sequence is CASSEQRYTGELFF. DNA for the CDR3: TGTGCCAGTAGTGAGCAGCGCTACACCGGGGAGCTGTTTTTT. The variable domain in full, completed from reference TRBV19 and TRBJ2-2, reads DGGITQSPKYLFRKEGQNVTLSCEQNLNHDAMYWYRQDPGQGLRLIYYSQIVNDFQKGDIAEGYSVSREKKESFPLTVTSAQKNPTAFYLCASSEQRYTGELFFGEGSRLTVL.

J is TRBJ1-2 and V is TRBV29-1, with a possible D match to TRBD1 (6 bases). Germline-derived CDR1 and CDR2 are SQVTM and ANQGSEA. The V gene lost 6 bases and the J gene lost 4 bases, with 12 bases spanning the gap. This CDR3 region has 12 residues. The CDR3 reads CSVRGLSYGYTF. In DNA form, the CDR3 reads TGCAGCGTCCGGGGGCTAAGCTATGGCTACACCTTC. The entire variable domain, with the rest obtained from reference TRBV29-1 and TRBJ1-2, is as follows: SAVISQKPSRDICQRGTSLTIQCQVDSQVTMMFWYRQQPGQSLTLIATANQGSEATYESGFVIDKFPISRPNLTFSTLTVSNMSPEDSSIYLCSVRGLSYGYTFGSGTRLTVV.

In its sample, this clonotype was seen many times. The chain employs TRBV20-1 and TRBJ1-2, with TRBD1 identical over 7 bases. The CDR3 covers 11 residues. Germline CDR1 reads DFQATT; CDR2 reads SNEGSKA (reference sequence). Germline trimming cut 0 bases from V and 12 bases from J; bases unmatched to any gene: 4. This chain's CDR3 is CSARDRDRNTF. The DNA for the CDR3 is TGCAGTGCTAGAGACCGGGACAGAAACACCTTC.

In its sample, this clonotype was seen many times. The rearrangement joins TRBV7-8 to TRBJ2-1; D might be TRBD2 (5 bases). The germline CDR1 and CDR2 sequences are SGHVS and FQNEAQ. V lost 4 bases and J 8 bases, leaving 12 bases between the germline ends. The CDR3 runs 13 residues. The CDR3 DNA follows: TGTGCCAGCAGCTCCCGGGGAGCTCATGAGCAGTTCTTC. Amino acids: CASSSRGAHEQFF.

In its sample, this clonotype was seen many times. This chain links TRBV6-2 or TRBV6-3 with TRBJ2-3, with D possibly TRBD2 on 7 matching bases. Germline assignment: CDR1 MNHEY and CDR2 SVGEGT. The V end lost 5 bases, the J end lost 1 base, and 10 bases lay between the germline ends. The CDR3 totals 14 residues. This chain's CDR3 is CASSTGRGTDTQYF. CDR3 nucleotide sequence: TGTGCCAGCAGTACAGGGAGGGGCACAGATACGCAGTATTTT.

This clonotype was seen a handful of times. This may arise from a read error, as a much more abundant clone is one base away. The CDR3 DNA reads TGCGCCAGCAGCTTGGGGTTAGGCGGGAGCTCCTACAATGAGCAGTTCTTC. Amino acid sequence: CASSLGLGGSSYNEQFF. The chain employs TRBV5-1 and TRBJ2-1; 7 bases are shared with TRBD2. CDR1 and CDR2 (germline): SGHRS, YFSETQ. V gave up 0 bases and J gave up 0 bases; unmatched junction bases: 6. The CDR3 sequence is 17 residues long.

At least ten counts were recorded for this clonotype. The chain couples TRBV19 to TRBJ2-3; TRBD2 aligns across 8 bases. This CDR3 region has 14 residues. The J segment lost 6 bases and the V segment lost 7 bases, leaving 9 bases of the junction unmatched. Germline CDR1 LNHDA, CDR2 SQIVND (reference sequence). The CDR3 sequence is CASMLSGRKDTQYF. CDR3 nucleotide sequence: TGTGCCAGTATGCTCAGCGGGAGAAAGGATACGCAGTATTTT.

The chain is built from TRBV7-9 and TRBJ2-1; 7 nucleotides align to TRBD2. Germline V lookup: CDR1 SEHNR, CDR2 FQNEAQ (reference sequence). The CDR3 loop spans 16 amino acids. Germline trimming cut 1 base from V and 5 bases from J; bases unmatched to any gene: 8. CDR3 loop: CASSLEGFRGDNEQFF. CDR3 bases: TGTGCCAGCAGCTTAGAGGGATTCCGGGGGGACAATGAGCAGTTCTTC.